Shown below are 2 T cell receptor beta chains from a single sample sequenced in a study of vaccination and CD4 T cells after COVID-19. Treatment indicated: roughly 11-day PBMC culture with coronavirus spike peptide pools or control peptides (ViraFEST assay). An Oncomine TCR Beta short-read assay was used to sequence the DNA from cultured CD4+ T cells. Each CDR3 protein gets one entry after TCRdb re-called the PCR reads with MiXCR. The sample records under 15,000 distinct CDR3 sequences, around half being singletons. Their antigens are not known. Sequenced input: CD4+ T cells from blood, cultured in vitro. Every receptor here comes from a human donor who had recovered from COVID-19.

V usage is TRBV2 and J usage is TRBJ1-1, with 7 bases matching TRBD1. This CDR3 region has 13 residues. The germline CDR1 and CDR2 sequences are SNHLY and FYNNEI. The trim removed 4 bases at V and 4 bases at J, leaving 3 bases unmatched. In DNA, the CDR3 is TGTGCCAGCAGTGTCAGGGGGTTCACTGAAGCTTTCTTT. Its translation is CASSVRGFTEAFF.

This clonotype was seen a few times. This chain's CDR3 is CASSPLVRGPLTEAFF. The CDR3 DNA is TGTGCCAGCTCACCACTAGTCAGGGGCCCTCTAACTGAAGCTTTCTTT. The chain links TRBV18 to TRBJ1-1; the D gene is possibly TRBD1 (6 bases). CDR1 and CDR2 from the germline V gene are KGHSH and LQKENI. Trimming removed 1 base at V and 5 bases at J, with 17 bases between. The CDR3 spans 16 residues.